This T cell receptor beta chain came from a study of control samples from healthy donors and cancer patients. Germline-derived CDR1 and CDR2 are MNHEY and SMNVEV (reference sequence). The CDR3 length is 13 residues. Trimming removed 3 bases from V and 7 bases from J, with 7 bases in between. Repertoires were generated with immunoSEQ multiplex PCR, while TCRdb's copy carries only in-frame clones and drops some. Of 79,000 or so clones detected, about 88% appear once; the ten largest clones hold 8.5% to 10%. Source material: PBMCs. V gene TRBV27 combines with J gene TRBJ1-6, with D unresolved. This receptor was obtained from a woman between 50 and 59 years old with colorectal cancer. The CDR3 bases are TGTGCCAGCAGTTTCCTAGGGAATTCACCCCTCCACTTT. Protein sequence: CASSFLGNSPLHF.